This TCR beta chain was recovered during a study of cytomegalovirus exposure and HLA in healthy donors (dated by TCRdb to between 2016 and 2019). For context, the study as a whole: According to an earlier analysis of around 600 of the donors, about 179 million T cells yielded 117 million unique TCR beta sequences and about 280 Gb of sequence data. Alongside the repertoire data, information on donor age, sex, ethnicity and CMV serostatus was compiled. In addition to the first cohort of 666 subjects, a separate validation cohort of 130 or so different subjects was used. HLA typing included class I and class II loci at four-digit resolution. To predict cytomegalovirus infection status, the study brought together high-throughput TCR immunosequencing, statistical association of individual TCRs with disease status, and machine learning. Typing coverage varied by locus: roughly 629-630 donors for A, B, C, DRB1 and DQB1; approximately 520 for DQA1; approximately 610 for DPA1; 400 to 480 for DPB1. The study profiled the T cell repertoires of fewer than 850 subjects by immunosequencing and related them to cytomegalovirus serostatus. An earlier analysis of approximately 640 of the donors applied high-throughput TCR beta sequencing to assess whether each TCR beta V gene segment acted as functional or pseudogenic. To study patterns of TCR occurrence, a later analysis re-analyzed previously published TCR beta repertoires from 600 to 750 donors and added high-resolution HLA genotyping. A later genetic analysis used genome-wide SNP genotypes for about 60% of the roughly 700 donors, treating that subset as a discovery cohort. Among some 410 genotyped donors of the cohort, an average of 235,054 unique TCR beta nucleotide sequences were sequenced per donor, 15% to 20% of them non-productive. Rather than using new phenotypic data, the later analysis identified candidate immune exposures from TCR beta sequences and from how often those sequences occurred across donors. The genetic ancestry cluster associated with self-reported Caucasian donors included 81% of the approximately 430 genotyped donors. Roughly 5 DR-DQ haplotypes were handled as single units for association and clustering, since linkage in the cohort was strong. The study was designed to test whether signatures of past pathogen exposure could be identified by cataloging public T cell receptors. An early release that covered several hundred HLA-typed donors contained about 300 gigabases of sequencing data and 70 million to 100 million unique TCR sequences. Every repertoire in the discovery cohort had been generated on one and the same sequencing platform. Results the study describes overall, beyond this receptor: The sequencing pipeline was judged likely to have produced a cluster of highly shared sequence variants as a technical artifact. Most CMV-associated TCR beta chains appeared to be HLA-restricted in a later analysis, and the HLA associations seemed to be driven largely by CMV exposure. Cytomegalovirus status was reported to be diagnosed by the classifier with high specificity and sensitivity in both the original and validation cohorts. A later analysis reported that several top co-occurrence clusters appeared linked to parvovirus B19, influenza, CMV and Epstein-Barr virus. A further reported finding was that TCR beta sequences accurately predicted the HLA-A and HLA-B alleles for most subjects in the first cohort. Because counts were too low, approximately 18 rarely observed V segments, including chromosome 9 orphons, were excluded from the earlier analysis of 587 of the donors. The study listed 150 to 200 TCR beta chains as associated with cytomegalovirus. The authors suggested that the approach could potentially be extended to other disease states and immunological phenotypes. Because HLA typing was missing for some donors at each locus, association tests included only the typed subset. Sequencing depth was assumed to be roughly uniform across donors in the presence/absence analyses, though that assumption may not hold. In an earlier analysis of over 550 of the donors, most TCR beta V segments were observed in productive rearrangements about 87% or about 30% of the time, broadly matching IMGT annotations. The only immune exposure information available for the cohort was CMV serostatus. In vitro tests confirmed that a few of the cytomegalovirus-associated TCR beta chains recognize cytomegalovirus antigens. Assigning TCR associations to individual alleles was difficult when HLA alleles, especially DR and DQ, strongly co-occurred. A later analysis found that HLA-associated TCR beta chains were more clonally expanded and had lower generation probabilities than equally common non-associated chains. In a later analysis, the rate of TCR association differed among HLA loci, with DRB1 alleles having the most associated TCRs and HLA-C alleles having the fewest. Most TCR sequences were observed very rarely across donors, whereas some public TCRs were present in many individuals. In a later genetic analysis, fewer N-insertions in productive TCRs were reported among donors in an Asian-associated ancestry cluster than the roughly 670-donor mean. In a later analysis, 16,951 TCR beta sequences were associated with specific HLA alleles at a false discovery rate of 0.05. An association between a missense DCLRE1C variant and V-gene and J-gene trimming of TCR beta chains was found in a later genetic analysis and replicated in an independent cohort. The cohort was sequenced for TCR beta chains only, and without alpha or paired-chain data the features that could be detected were limited. Correlated functional status among segregating V segments might reflect linkage disequilibrium, but an unknown experimental factor could not be ruled out.

Comment on this clone: Its antigen is still unknown. No qualities accompany the bases; no much larger clone lies one base away.

Library preparation used the immunoSEQ multiplex PCR assay. For the multiplex PCR, a mixture combining 60 forward primers for TCR Vbeta segments and 13 reverse primers for TCR Jbeta segments was used. The CDR3 region of rearranged TCR beta genes was amplified from genomic DNA with a multiplex PCR assay. The amplified TCR beta libraries were sequenced on the Illumina HiSeq System as 87-base-pair reads. The paper's data handling went like this. Across the 700 or so repertoires, a later analysis counted tens of millions of unique TCR beta chains, 9.5 million to 12 million of which were shared by at least two donors. Raw reads were error-corrected and collapsed into unique sequences with a nearest-neighbor algorithm that merged closely related sequences to remove PCR and sequencing errors. CDR3 sequences were aligned to IMGT reference sequences to assign V, D and J gene segments. For a sequence to be retained, a match of at least six nucleotides was required to both a V gene segment and a J gene segment. Rearrangements were classified as productive when the CDR3 lacked stop codons and remained in frame with V and J, and all other rearrangements were classified as non-productive. CDR3 was defined according to IMGT convention as the region running from the second conserved V-encoded cysteine to the conserved J-encoded phenylalanine. Sequences without an unambiguous match to a single V gene segment were excluded from the earlier analysis of almost 600 of the donors. In an earlier analysis of about 590 of the donors, a V segment was called functional when productive rearrangements were above 56.7%, and segregating when the standard deviation between donors exceeded 5%. To diagnose cytomegalovirus status from the catalog of TCR beta chain sequences, a statistical classification framework was built. A later analysis assigned V and J genes by comparing TCR nucleotide sequences with IMGT/GENE-DB human TR gene sequences. The TCRdist pipeline was used in a later analysis to assign CDR3 sequences and most-parsimonious VDJ recombination scenarios. In a later analysis, each TCR beta chain was defined by its CDR3 amino acid sequence together with its V-gene family, and reads lacking a unique V-gene family were excluded. To address suspected cross-contamination and a sequencing artifact, a later analysis removed several hundred highly shared, low-generation-probability nucleotide sequences. For each public chain, a later analysis derived a clonal expansion index from normalized ranks of inferred template counts within each repertoire. In a later analysis, generation probabilities were computed with a VDJ recombination model fitted to out-of-frame rearrangements, and the resulting probabilities were checked against IGoR. In a later analysis, hypergeometric tests were used to score TCR-TCR, TCR-HLA and TCR-CMV co-occurrence, with a repertoire-size bias correction applied to TCR pairs. To estimate false discovery rates, a later analysis permuted the HLA or CMV assignments 20 times. In a later analysis, co-occurring TCRs were grouped using DBSCAN, with TCRdist sequence similarity added in when clustering inside HLA-allele-positive subsets. Co-occurrence clustering excluded repertoires with fewer than 30,000 or more than 120,000 public chains, plus five with anomalous nucleotide sharing. TCRdb carries this immuneACCESS record with in-frame sequences only. Its versions omit some clonotypes, under half of them owing to an unresolved V gene in the studies checked, with the rest unexplained. V, J and clone size were drawn from that table, and D and trimming were deduced from the DNA. The sample records 90,000 or so clones, roughly 80% of which are singletons. The ten biggest clones cover about 1.9% of the sample.

In total, approximately 700 healthy bone marrow donors made up the cohort. At the time of sampling, every cohort member was nominally healthy, though immune exposures that went unrecorded were likely present. The donor was CMV seronegative and was included in the group of several hundred seronegative cohort members. Each donor provided a peripheral blood sample, and peripheral blood mononuclear cells were used for TCR beta sequencing. Genomic DNA was extracted from the blood cell samples with the Qiagen DNeasy Blood Extraction Kit. Sequencing was carried out using PBMCs. This sequence originates from a boy aged 10-17 years in good health and CMV-seronegative.

The CDR3 protein: CASRTGNTEAFF. The nucleotides read TGTGCCAGCCGAACCGGGAACACTGAAGCTTTCTTT. The sequence is built from TRBV28 and TRBJ1-1; no D gene can be assigned with confidence. The CDR3 goes from the cysteine to the phenylalanine over 12 residues. The sequence is cut down to CDR3 DNA, 36 bases in frame from base 1. Sequences MDHEN (CDR1) and SYDVKM (CDR2) are obtained from the germline V gene. Trimming at the junction amounts to 8 bases on V and 1 base on J, and the germline ends lie 8 bases apart.